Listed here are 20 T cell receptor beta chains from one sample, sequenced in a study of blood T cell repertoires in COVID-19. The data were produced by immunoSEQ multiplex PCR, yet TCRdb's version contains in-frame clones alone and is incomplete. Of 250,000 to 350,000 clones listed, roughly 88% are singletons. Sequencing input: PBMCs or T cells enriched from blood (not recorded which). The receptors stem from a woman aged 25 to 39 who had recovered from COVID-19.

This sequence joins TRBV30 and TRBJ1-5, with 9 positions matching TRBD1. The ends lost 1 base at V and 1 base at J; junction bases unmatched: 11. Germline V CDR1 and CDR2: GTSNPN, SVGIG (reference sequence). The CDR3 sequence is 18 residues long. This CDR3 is CAWSGGTGLGGSNQPQHF. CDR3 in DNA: TGTGCCTGGAGTGGGGGGACAGGGTTAGGTGGCAGCAATCAGCCCCAGCATTTT.

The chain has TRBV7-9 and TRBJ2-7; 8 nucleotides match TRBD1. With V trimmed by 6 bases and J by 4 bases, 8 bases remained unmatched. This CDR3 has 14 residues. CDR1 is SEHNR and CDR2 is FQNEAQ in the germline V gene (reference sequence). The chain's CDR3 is CASRRGTGSYEQYF. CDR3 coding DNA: TGTGCCAGCAGGAGGGGGACAGGTTCTTACGAGCAGTACTTC.

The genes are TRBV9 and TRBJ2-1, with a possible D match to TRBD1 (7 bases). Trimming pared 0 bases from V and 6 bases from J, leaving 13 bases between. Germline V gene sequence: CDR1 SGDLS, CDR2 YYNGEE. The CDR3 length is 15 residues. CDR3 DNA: TGTGCCAGCAGCGTAGGTGCGGGACAGATCAATGAGCAGTTCTTC. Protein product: CASSVGAGQINEQFF.

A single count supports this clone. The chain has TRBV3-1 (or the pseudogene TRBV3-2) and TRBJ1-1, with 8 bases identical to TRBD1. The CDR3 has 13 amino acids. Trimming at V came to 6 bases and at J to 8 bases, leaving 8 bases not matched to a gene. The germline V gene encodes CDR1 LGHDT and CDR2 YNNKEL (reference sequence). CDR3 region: CASSLGQVGEAFF. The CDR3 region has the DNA TGTGCCAGCAGTCTGGGACAGGTTGGCGAAGCTTTCTTT.

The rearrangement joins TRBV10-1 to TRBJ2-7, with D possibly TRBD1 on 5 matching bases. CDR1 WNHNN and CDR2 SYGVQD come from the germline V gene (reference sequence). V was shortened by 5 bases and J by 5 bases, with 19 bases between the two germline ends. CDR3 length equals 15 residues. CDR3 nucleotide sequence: TGCGCCAGCAGTCTATCTTTACGTATAGGGGACGAGCAGTACTTC. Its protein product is CASSLSLRIGDEQYF.

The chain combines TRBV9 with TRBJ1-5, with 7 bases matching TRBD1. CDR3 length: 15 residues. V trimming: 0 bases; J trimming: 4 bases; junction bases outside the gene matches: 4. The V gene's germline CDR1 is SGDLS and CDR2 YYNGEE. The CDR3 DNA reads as TGTGCCAGCAGCGTAGCCCGACAGGGAAATCAGCCCCAGCATTTT. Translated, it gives CASSVARQGNQPQHF.

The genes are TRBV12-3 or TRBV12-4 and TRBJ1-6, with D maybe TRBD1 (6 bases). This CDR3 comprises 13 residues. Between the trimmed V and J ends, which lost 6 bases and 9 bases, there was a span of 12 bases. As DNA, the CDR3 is TGTGCCAGCAGAATCAGGGGTATTTCACCCCTCCACTTT. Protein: CASRIRGISPLHF.

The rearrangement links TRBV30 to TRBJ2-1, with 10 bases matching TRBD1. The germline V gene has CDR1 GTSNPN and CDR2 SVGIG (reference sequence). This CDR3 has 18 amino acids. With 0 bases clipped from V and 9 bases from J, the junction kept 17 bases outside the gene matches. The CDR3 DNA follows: TGTGCCTGGAGTGTCCTAGGGGCCGGGACAGGGGTTTTTGGTGAGCAGTTCTTC. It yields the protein CAWSVLGAGTGVFGEQFF. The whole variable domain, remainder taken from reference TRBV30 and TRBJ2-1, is SQTIHQWPATLVQPVGSPLSLECTVEGTSNPNLYWYRQAAGRGLQLLFYSVGIGQISSEVPQNLSASRPQDRQFILSSKKLLLSDSGFYLCAWSVLGAGTGVFGEQFFGPGTRLTVL.

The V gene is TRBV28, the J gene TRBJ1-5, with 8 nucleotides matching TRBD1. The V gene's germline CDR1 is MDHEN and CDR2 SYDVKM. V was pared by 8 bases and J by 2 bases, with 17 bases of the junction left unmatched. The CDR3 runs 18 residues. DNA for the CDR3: TGTGCCAGCGGGGCCGGACAGGGTTTGGGGATTGGCAATCAGCCCCAGCATTTT. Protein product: CASGAGQGLGIGNQPQHF.

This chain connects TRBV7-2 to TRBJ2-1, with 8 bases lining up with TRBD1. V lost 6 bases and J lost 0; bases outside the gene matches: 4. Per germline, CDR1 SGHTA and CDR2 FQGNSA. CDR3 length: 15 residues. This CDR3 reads CASRFDRGSYNEQFF. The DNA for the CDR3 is TGTGCCAGCAGGTTCGACAGGGGCTCCTACAATGAGCAGTTCTTC.

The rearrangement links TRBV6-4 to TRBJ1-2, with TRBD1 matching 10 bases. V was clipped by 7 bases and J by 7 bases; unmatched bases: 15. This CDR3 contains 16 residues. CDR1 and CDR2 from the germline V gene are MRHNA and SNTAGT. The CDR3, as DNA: TGTGCCAGCACTCGCGGGACAGGGGCGTCAGATCGTGGCTACACCTTC. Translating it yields CASTRGTGASDRGYTF.

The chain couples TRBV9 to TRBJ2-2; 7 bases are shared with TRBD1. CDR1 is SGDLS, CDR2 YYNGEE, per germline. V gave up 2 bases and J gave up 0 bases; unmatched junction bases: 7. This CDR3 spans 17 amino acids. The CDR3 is CASSVRDSPANTGELFF. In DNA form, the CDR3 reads TGTGCCAGCAGCGTTCGGGACAGCCCAGCGAACACCGGGGAGCTGTTTTTT.

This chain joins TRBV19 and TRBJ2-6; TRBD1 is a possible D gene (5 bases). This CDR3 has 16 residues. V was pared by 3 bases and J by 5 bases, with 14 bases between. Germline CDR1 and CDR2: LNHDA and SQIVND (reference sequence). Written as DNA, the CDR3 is TGTGCCAGTAGTATGGGGCAGGCGAGCCGGGCCAACGTCCTGACTTTC. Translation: CASSMGQASRANVLTF.

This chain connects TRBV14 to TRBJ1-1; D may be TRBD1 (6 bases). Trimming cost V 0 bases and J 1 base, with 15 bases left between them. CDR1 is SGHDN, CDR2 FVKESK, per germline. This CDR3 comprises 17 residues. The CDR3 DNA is TGTGCCAGCAGCCAAGAATCCAGGGGCATATCGAACACTGAAGCTTTCTTT. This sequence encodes CASSQESRGISNTEAFF.

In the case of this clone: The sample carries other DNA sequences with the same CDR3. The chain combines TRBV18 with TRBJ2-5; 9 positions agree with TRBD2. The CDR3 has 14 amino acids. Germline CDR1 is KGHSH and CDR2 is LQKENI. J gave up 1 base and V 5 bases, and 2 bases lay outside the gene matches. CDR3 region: CASSSSGGQETQYF. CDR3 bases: TGTGCCAGCTCAAGTAGCGGGGGCCAAGAGACCCAGTACTTC.

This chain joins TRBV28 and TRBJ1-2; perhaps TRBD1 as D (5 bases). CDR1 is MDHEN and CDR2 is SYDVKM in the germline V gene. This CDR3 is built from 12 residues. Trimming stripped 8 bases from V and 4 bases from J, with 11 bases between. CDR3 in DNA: TGTGCCAGCGGACGACAGACCTATGGCTACACCTTC. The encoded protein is CASGRQTYGYTF.

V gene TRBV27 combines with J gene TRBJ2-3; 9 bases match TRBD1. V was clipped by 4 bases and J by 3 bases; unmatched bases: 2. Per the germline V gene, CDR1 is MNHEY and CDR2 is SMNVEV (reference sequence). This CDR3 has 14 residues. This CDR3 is CASSSDRGTDTQYF. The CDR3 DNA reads TGTGCCAGCAGTTCAGACAGGGGGACAGATACGCAGTATTTT.

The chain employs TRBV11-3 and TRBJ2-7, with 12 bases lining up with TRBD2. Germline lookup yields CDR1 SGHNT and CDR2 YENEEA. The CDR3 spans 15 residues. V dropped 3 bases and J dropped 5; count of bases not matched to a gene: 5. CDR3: CASSFPSGRANEQYF. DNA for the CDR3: TGTGCCAGCAGCTTCCCTAGCGGGAGGGCCAACGAGCAGTACTTC. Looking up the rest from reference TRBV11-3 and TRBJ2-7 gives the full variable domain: EAGVVQSPRYKIIEKKQPVAFWCNPISGHNTLYWYLQNLGQGPELLIRYENEEAVDDSQLPKDRFSAERLKGVDSTLKIQPAELGDSAVYLCASSFPSGRANEQYFGPGTRLTVT.

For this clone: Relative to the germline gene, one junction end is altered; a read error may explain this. Here the CDR3 reads CASSLIGTPNTGELFF. CDR3 bases: TGTGCTAGCAGCCTAATCGGGACACCTAACACCGGGGAGCTGTTTTTT. V is TRBV7-7 and J is TRBJ2-2; perhaps TRBD1 as D (6 bases). The CDR3 totals 16 residues. Germline CDR1 SSHAT, CDR2 FNYEAQ (reference sequence).

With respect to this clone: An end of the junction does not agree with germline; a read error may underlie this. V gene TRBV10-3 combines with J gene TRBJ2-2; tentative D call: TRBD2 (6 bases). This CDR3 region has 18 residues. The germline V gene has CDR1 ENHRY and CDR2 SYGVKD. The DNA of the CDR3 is TGTGCCATCAGTGACAGCCTGGGAGGAGGGAGAAACAGCGGGGAGCTGTTTTTT. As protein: CAISDSLGGGRNSGELFF.